This T cell receptor (beta chain) was obtained from a study of T-cell memory formation after mild COVID-19. Study findings and constraints: Some clones that responded were present in memory (sampled pre-infection), which suggests cross-reactive memory joined. CD4/CD8 balance characterized clones contracting day 15 to 85, and CD4+ skew characterized later expanders.

This clonotype has more than one count but fewer than ten. Its antigen remains unknown. TCR alpha and TCR beta cDNA libraries carrying sample barcodes and UMIs came from 5'RACE with constant-segment primers. TCRdb called the 5' RACE reads again in MiXCR, with one record for every CDR3 protein. The table lists about 400,000 distinct CDR3 sequences, roughly a quarter of them singletons. The CDR3 is 13 residues long. Germline CDR1 SGHNT, CDR2 YYREEE (reference sequence). The V gene lost 1 base and the J gene lost 6 bases, with 10 bases spanning the gap. The rearrangement joins TRBV5-4 to TRBJ1-1; unclear D gene. The TCR was taken from an adult woman who had mild COVID-19 (a few samples of this study predate the infection). Cell type and time point are not known. Sequencing was done on a sample of PBMCs or a T cell subset sorted from them (not recorded which). CDR3 DNA: TGTGCCAGCAGCTTGTGGCGTAGTGCTGAAGCTTTCTTT. This gives the protein CASSLWRSAEAFF. The variable domain in full, with the rest retrieved from reference TRBV5-4 and TRBJ1-1, is ETGVTQSPTHLIKTRGQQVTLRCSSQSGHNTVSWYQQALGQGPQFIFQYYREEENGRGNFPPRFSGLQFPNYSSELNVNALELDDSALYLCASSLWRSAEAFFGQGTRLTVV.